The 20 T cell receptor beta chains reported below all come from one sample, sequenced in a study of cytomegalovirus exposure and HLA in healthy donors. The PCR contained 60 Vbeta and 13 Jbeta primers. Here immunoSEQ multiplex PCR was the method, and the copy in TCRdb shows in-frame clones only, minus some. The sample consists of more than 150,000 clones, 84% of them appearing once. The sequencing input was PBMCs. The receptors shown here come from a woman aged 45-65 years in good health and CMV-seropositive.

This sequence joins TRBV19 and TRBJ1-1; TRBD1 aligns across 11 bases. The CDR3 contains 15 residues. Germline lookup yields CDR1 LNHDA and CDR2 SQIVND (reference sequence). J was trimmed by 7 bases and V by 1 base; bases with no gene match: 5. The CDR3 spells CASSIGGTGGIEAFF. CDR3 in DNA: TGTGCCAGTAGTATAGGAGGGACAGGGGGAATTGAAGCTTTCTTT.

The chain carries TRBV7-8 and TRBJ2-5, with 8 bases matching TRBD2. The CDR3 runs to 12 residues. Germline values: CDR1 SGHVS, CDR2 FQNEAQ. CDR3 sequence reads: CASGAHQETQYF. The CDR3, as DNA: TGTGCTAGCGGGGCCCATCAAGAGACCCAGTACTTC.

The rearrangement links TRBV6-1 to TRBJ2-7, with D unresolved. V was clipped by 7 bases and J by 0 bases, with 10 bases between them. This CDR3 contains 13 residues. The germline V gene encodes CDR1 MNHNS and CDR2 SASEGT. CDR3 DNA sequence: TGTGCCAGCACTGCAGGAAGCTCCTACGAGCAGTACTTC. Protein: CASTAGSSYEQYF.

This sequence joins TRBV5-1 and TRBJ2-7; 7 bases fit TRBD1. The CDR3 sequence is 13 residues long. Germline-derived CDR1 and CDR2 are SGHRS and YFSETQ. The V segment lost 6 bases and the J segment 2 bases; nucleotides outside the gene matches: 5. CDR3 sequence: CASMRQGAYEQYF. In DNA form, the CDR3 reads TGCGCCAGCATGCGACAGGGAGCCTACGAGCAGTACTTC.

The chain combines TRBV6-1 with TRBJ2-5; D remains ambiguous. This CDR3 contains 14 residues. Germline loops: CDR1 MNHNS, CDR2 SASEGT. Trimming shortened V by 4 bases and J by 0 bases, and 9 bases separated the two germline ends. This CDR3 reads CASSVQSYQETQYF. In nucleotides, the CDR3 is TGTGCCAGCAGTGTACAATCGTACCAAGAGACCCAGTACTTC.

CDR3: CATSQTGSNQPQHF. In nucleotides, the CDR3 is TGTGCCACCAGCCAGACGGGTAGCAATCAGCCCCAGCATTTT. The genes are TRBV15 and TRBJ1-5; D unresolved. The CDR3 spans 14 residues. The germline gives CDR1 LNHNV, CDR2 YYDKDF (reference sequence). V dropped 5 bases and J dropped 0 bases, with 8 bases sitting between them.

This chain links TRBV18 with TRBJ2-1; 7 positions agree with TRBD1. Germline V gene data show CDR1 as KGHSH and CDR2 as LQKENI. The V and J ends lost 1 base and 9 bases, in that order; junction bases with no gene match: 6. The length of the CDR3 is 14 residues. The CDR3, as DNA: TGTGCCAGCTCACCACGGGAGACAGGGACTGAGCAGTTCTTC. This encodes CASSPRETGTEQFF.

This chain connects TRBV7-9 to TRBJ1-2; perhaps TRBD1 as D (5 bases). Germline-derived CDR1 and CDR2 are SEHNR and FQNEAQ (reference sequence). Deletions cut 5 bases from V and 3 bases from J, with 13 bases between. The CDR3 runs to 14 residues. The CDR3 DNA is TGTGCCAGCAGCAACCCGACAGTCTACTATGGCTACACCTTC. Protein sequence: CASSNPTVYYGYTF.

The chain links TRBV5-1 to TRBJ2-3; weak D call: TRBD2 (5 bases). Germline V gene data show CDR1 as SGHRS and CDR2 as YFSETQ. V was trimmed by 4 bases and J by 3 bases, leaving 9 bases between them. This CDR3 is 13 amino acids long. The CDR3: CASSEEVTDTQYF. For the CDR3, the DNA is TGCGCCAGCAGCGAGGAGGTTACAGATACGCAGTATTTT.

The rearrangement uses TRBV27 and TRBJ1-2, with D hard to call. Per the germline V gene, CDR1 is MNHEY and CDR2 is SMNVEV (reference sequence). V shed 4 bases and J shed 8 bases, with 8 bases lying between them. The CDR3 has 11 residues. CDR3 sequence: CASSSNGGYTF. CDR3 sequence (DNA): TGTGCCAGCAGTTCCAACGGGGGCTACACCTTC.

This chain links TRBV7-8 with TRBJ2-1, with 11 bases lining up with TRBD1. The CDR3 totals 15 residues. Losses at the gene ends were 8 bases for V and 1 base for J; bases not matched to a gene: 4. Germline values: CDR1 SGHVS, CDR2 FQNEAQ. The CDR3 reads CASGQGAGSYNEQFF. CDR3 nucleotide sequence: TGTGCCAGCGGACAGGGGGCGGGTTCCTACAATGAGCAGTTCTTC.

This CDR3 reads CASSPGVAVPEQYF. CDR3 sequence (DNA): TGCGCCAGCAGCCCGGGGGTGGCAGTTCCCGAGCAGTACTTC. The chain couples TRBV5-1 to TRBJ2-7, with a weak D call TRBD2 (6 bases). Germline CDR1 and CDR2: SGHRS and YFSETQ. The length of the CDR3 is 14 residues. The V end lost 4 bases, the J end lost 6 bases, and 17 bases lay between the germline ends.

The V gene is TRBV2, the J gene TRBJ2-3; 8 positions agree with TRBD2. After removal of 3 bases from V and 6 bases from J, the junction contained 11 bases not matched to a gene. This CDR3 comprises 16 residues. The V gene's germline CDR1 is SNHLY and CDR2 FYNNEI. CDR3 sequence: CASSDVRRGAGDTQYF. The CDR3 DNA follows: TGTGCCAGCAGTGACGTTAGGCGGGGGGCCGGGGATACGCAGTATTTT.

The chain joins TRBV5-4 to TRBJ2-7; 8 bases are shared with TRBD2. The germline CDR1 and CDR2 sequences are SGHNT and YYREEE (reference sequence). The CDR3 consists of 17 residues. J gave up 0 bases and V 3 bases, and 11 bases lay outside the gene matches. CDR3: CASSSPGGRGASYEQYF. The CDR3 coding sequence is TGTGCCAGCAGCTCACCTGGTGGGCGGGGGGCCTCCTACGAGCAGTACTTC.

This chain connects TRBV6-5 to TRBJ1-1; no definite D call. This CDR3 has 13 residues. Germline V gene sequence: CDR1 MNHEY, CDR2 SVGAGI. The V gene lost 7 bases and the J gene lost 7 bases, with 16 bases spanning the gap. The DNA of the CDR3 is TGTGCCAGCAAACCCCTGGAGCTGGGTGAAGCTTTCTTT. Its protein product is CASKPLELGEAFF.

This chain uses TRBV6-1 with TRBJ1-4; weak D call: TRBD1 (5 bases). Germline values: CDR1 MNHNS, CDR2 SASEGT. The ends were cut back, 6 bases at V and 5 bases at J, with 10 bases in the middle. This CDR3 region has 13 residues. This CDR3 is CASRRTQNEKLFF. In nucleotides, the CDR3 is TGTGCCAGCAGGCGGACACAAAATGAAAAACTGTTTTTT.

This chain connects TRBV7-2 to TRBJ2-7; perhaps TRBD1 as D (5 bases). This CDR3 has 14 amino acids. The germline V gene encodes CDR1 SGHTA and CDR2 FQGNSA. V was shortened by 2 bases and J by 4 bases, with 12 bases between the two germline ends. The CDR3 here is CASSLSQGGYEQYF. The CDR3 DNA reads as TGTGCCAGCAGCTTATCCCAGGGTGGGTACGAGCAGTACTTC. Together with reference TRBV7-2 and TRBJ2-7, the CDR3 gives the full variable domain: GAGVSQSPSNKVTEKGKDVELRCDPISGHTALYWYRQSLGQGLEFLIYFQGNSAPDKSGLPSDRFSAERTGGSVSTLTIQRTQQEDSAVYLCASSLSQGGYEQYFGPGTRLTVT.

A single count supports this clone. The rearrangement uses TRBV28 and TRBJ1-5, with 7 nucleotides matching TRBD1. Germline lookup yields CDR1 MDHEN and CDR2 SYDVKM. The CDR3 sequence is 14 residues long. The V and J ends lost 8 bases and 7 bases, in that order; junction bases with no gene match: 11. In DNA, the CDR3 is TGTGCCAGCGGTACGGGGACAGTGAACCAGCCCCAGCATTTT. It codes for CASGTGTVNQPQHF. The full variable domain, completed using reference TRBV28 and TRBJ1-5, is DVKVTQSSRYLVKRTGEKVFLECVQDMDHENMFWYRQDPGLGLRLIYFSYDVKMKEKGDIPEGYSVSREKKERFSLILESASTNQTSMYLCASGTGTVNQPQHFGDGTRLSIL.

The chain employs TRBV28 and TRBJ2-3; TRBD2 is a possible D gene (5 bases). The ends were cut back, 3 bases at V and 3 bases at J, with 10 bases in the middle. The CDR3 length is 14 residues. Germline CDR1 reads MDHEN; CDR2 reads SYDVKM. This chain's CDR3 is CASSFLSGTDTQYF. The CDR3 nucleotides are TGTGCCAGCAGTTTCTTGTCGGGGACAGATACGCAGTATTTT. Combining the CDR3 with reference TRBV28 and TRBJ2-3 gives the whole variable domain DVKVTQSSRYLVKRTGEKVFLECVQDMDHENMFWYRQDPGLGLRLIYFSYDVKMKEKGDIPEGYSVSREKKERFSLILESASTNQTSMYLCASSFLSGTDTQYFGPGTRLTVL.

The V gene is TRBV5-1, the J gene TRBJ1-4; 9 bases are a match to TRBD1. J lost 8 bases, V lost 0 bases, and 5 bases had no gene match. This CDR3 has 15 residues. CDR1 is SGHRS and CDR2 is YFSETQ in the germline V gene. CDR3 coding DNA: TGCGCCAGCAGCTTGGCGGGACAGGGTTCCGAAAAACTGTTTTTT. Amino acids: CASSLAGQGSEKLFF. Full variable domain (missing parts from reference TRBV5-1 and TRBJ1-4): KAGVTQTPRYLIKTRGQQVTLSCSPISGHRSVSWYQQTPGQGLQFLFEYFSETQRNKGNFPGRFSGRQFSNSRSEMNVSTLELGDSALYLCASSLAGQGSEKLFFGSGTQLSVL.